A single TCR beta chain is shown here with its context. This record comes from a study of T cell responses to AZD1222 COVID-19 vaccine. Only in-frame clones appear in the TCRdb table, and some are missing; sequencing was by immunoSEQ multiplex PCR. The table lists more than 150,000 clones, almost 95% of them singletons. Germline assignment: CDR1 LNHDA and CDR2 SQIVND (reference sequence). The CDR3 has 15 amino acids. V was shortened by 5 bases and J by 0 bases, with 13 bases between the two germline ends. The sequence was collected from an adult in good health. The material sequenced was peripheral blood, taken on day 0 of AZD1222 vaccination. This chain connects TRBV19 to TRBJ1-2; no firm D call. CDR3 DNA: TGTGCCAGTAGTGAGGTCCCAGGATCTAACTATGGCTACACCTTC. This encodes CASSEVPGSNYGYTF.